This T cell receptor beta chain is from a study of beta chain features in type 1 diabetes. Since all of the isolated RNA was reverse transcribed, expressed TCRB transcripts were what got sequenced. Data came from immunoSEQ multiplex PCR; TCRdb stores just in-frame clones and leaves some out. The sample has 620,000 or so clones, around a sixth seen once. CDR3 length: 15 residues. Germline CDR1 is SNHLY and CDR2 is FYNNEI. V dropped 4 bases and J dropped 0 bases, with 9 bases sitting between them. This clone has just a few counts. What it binds is not known. General study results and limits: Individuals with type 1 diabetes displayed fewer insertions and more deletions at VDJ junctions.

The rearrangement joins TRBV2 to TRBJ2-2; a weak D match, TRBD1 (6 bases). What was sequenced was naive CD4+ T cells from blood. The TCR comes from a man aged 18-30 years in good health. The CDR3 DNA reads TGTGCCAGCAGTGCGGCAGGGGCGAACACCGGGGAGCTGTTTTTT. Translating it yields CASSAAGANTGELFF.